The 20 T cell receptor beta chains in this list originate from one sample, sequenced in a study of OX40 agonist ivuxolimab in advanced cancers. Library preparation used the immunoSEQ multiplex PCR assay. The source is immuneACCESS, and TCRdb retained only in-frame sequences with V and J called. Part of the clones is not carried over; for the studies checked, unresolved V genes explain less than half of this, and the remainder is unexplained. The sample data list about 73,000 clones, and about nine tenths of these were observed just once. Approximately 11% of the sample is held by the ten biggest clonotypes. Sequencing used CD4+ or CD8+ T cells sorted from blood, obtained in a trial of the OX40 agonist ivuxolimab. These receptor sequences come from an adult with an advanced solid tumor such as melanoma, head and neck, liver or kidney cancer.

This chain links TRBV7-8 with TRBJ1-1, with D hard to call. Germline V gene sequence: CDR1 SGHVS, CDR2 FQNEAQ. The CDR3 is 12 residues long. The V end was cut by 2 bases, the J end by 7 bases, with 8 bases between. CDR3 protein: CASSLLGNEAFF. The CDR3 DNA is TGTGCCAGCAGCTTATTAGGCAATGAAGCTTTCTTT.

The V and J genes are TRBV9 and TRBJ2-7, with D uncertain. The V gene lost 2 bases and the J gene lost 0 bases, with 12 bases spanning the gap. The CDR3 runs to 15 residues. Germline CDR1 and CDR2: SGDLS and YYNGEE. CDR3: CASSVVADNSYEQYF. The CDR3 coding sequence is TGTGCCAGCAGCGTTGTAGCTGATAACTCCTACGAGCAGTACTTC. The variable domain in full, completed from reference TRBV9 and TRBJ2-7, reads DSGVTQTPKHLITATGQRVTLRCSPRSGDLSVYWYQQSLDQGLQFLIQYYNGEERAKGNILERFSAQQFPDLHSELNLSSLELGDSALYFCASSVVADNSYEQYFGPGTRLTVT.

This clone was seen just once. The rearrangement uses TRBV7-9 and TRBJ2-7; a weak D match, TRBD2 (5 bases). This CDR3 is 15 amino acids long. V lost 5 bases and J 2 bases, leaving 16 bases between the germline ends. Germline loops: CDR1 SEHNR, CDR2 FQNEAQ (reference sequence). CDR3 region: CASSEAGVGTYEQYF. As DNA, the CDR3 is TGTGCCAGCAGCGAAGCCGGGGTAGGGACCTACGAGCAGTACTTC.

The chain uses TRBV7-9 and TRBJ2-5; 7 bases map to TRBD1. This CDR3 has 14 amino acids. J was trimmed by 5 bases and V by 5 bases; bases with no gene match: 8. CDR1 is SEHNR and CDR2 is FQNEAQ in the germline V gene (reference sequence). The CDR3 DNA sequence: TGTGCCAGCAGCCATACAGGGGTTGGGGAGACCCAGTACTTC. This encodes CASSHTGVGETQYF.

The chain joins TRBV7-6 to TRBJ2-7, with TRBD1 as a possible D gene (5 bases). From germline, CDR1 is SGHVS and CDR2 FNYEAQ. With 1 base removed from V and 12 bases from J, the gap between germline ends came to 16 bases. CDR3 length: 13 amino acids. The CDR3 is CASSLGSQSGMYF. CDR3 DNA sequence: TGTGCCAGCAGCTTAGGGTCTCAGTCAGGGATGTACTTC.

V gene TRBV5-1 combines with J gene TRBJ1-1, with D hard to call. In germline, CDR1 is SGHRS, CDR2 YFSETQ. The CDR3 is made up of 11 amino acids. Trimming took 6 bases from V and 5 from J, leaving 8 bases between them. CDR3 coding DNA: TGCGCCAGCATATGGGGAACTGAAGCTTTCTTT. Translation gives CASIWGTEAFF.

The chain joins TRBV7-9 to TRBJ1-2; maybe TRBD1 (6 bases). Looked up from germline, CDR1 is SEHNR and CDR2 is FQNEAQ (reference sequence). Trimming took off 6 bases at V and 7 bases at J, with 27 bases between the two ends. The CDR3 spans 17 residues. CDR3 in DNA: TGTGCCAGCAGACCGGGCAGGGGTTTGTTACCTAGGGGTGGCTACACCTTC. Its protein is CASRPGRGLLPRGGYTF. Variable domain in full (rest from reference TRBV7-9 and TRBJ1-2): DTGVSQNPRHKITKRGQNVTFRCDPISEHNRLYWYRQTLGQGPEFLTYFQNEAQLEKSRLLSDRFSAERPKGSFSTLEIQRTEQGDSAMYLCASRPGRGLLPRGGYTFGSGTRLTVV.

This rearrangement joins TRBV10-3 to TRBJ2-3; 10 bases are shared with TRBD1. V was clipped by 10 bases and J by 1 base; unmatched bases: 8. Germline V gene data show CDR1 as ENHRY and CDR2 as SYGVKD. The CDR3 is made up of 15 amino acids. CDR3 DNA sequence: TGTGCCACCGACAGGGGGCGAAGGGGCACAGATACGCAGTATTTT. Its translation: CATDRGRRGTDTQYF.

The chain has TRBV27 and TRBJ2-7; 10 bases are a match to TRBD1. The CDR3 has 16 amino acids. CDR1 and CDR2 from the germline V gene are MNHEY and SMNVEV (reference sequence). V lost 2 bases and J lost 2; bases outside the gene matches: 6. In DNA form, the CDR3 reads TGTGCCAGCAGTTTAAGGGGGACAGGGGTAACCTACGAGCAGTACTTC. Protein sequence: CASSLRGTGVTYEQYF.

The J gene is TRBJ1-2, the V gene TRBV6-6; no definite D call. The CDR3 runs to 13 residues. Germline V gives CDR1 MNHNY, CDR2 SVGAGI (reference sequence). Trimming cost V 7 bases and J 3 bases, with 12 bases left between them. The CDR3 region has the DNA TGTGCCAGCACCGCACTCGGGGACTATGGCTACACCTTC. Translated: CASTALGDYGYTF.

The rearrangement links TRBV27 to TRBJ1-1, with 7 bases matching TRBD1. Germline CDR1 and CDR2: MNHEY and SMNVEV (reference sequence). This CDR3 region has 14 residues. The trim removed 3 bases at V and 5 bases at J, leaving 6 bases unmatched. In nucleotides, the CDR3 is TGTGCCAGCAGTTTCGGCAGGGGGAGTACTGAAGCTTTCTTT. Its protein product is CASSFGRGSTEAFF.

This clone came up once. J is TRBJ2-3 and V is TRBV13; the match to TRBD2 covers 12 bases. Germline CDR1 and CDR2: PRHDT and FYEKMQ (reference sequence). Trimming took 0 bases from V and 2 from J; bases not matched to a gene: 3. This CDR3 region has 17 residues. The chain's CDR3 is CASSLGGLAGNTDTQYF. The CDR3 DNA is TGTGCCAGCAGCTTAGGCGGACTAGCGGGGAACACAGATACGCAGTATTTT.

V gene TRBV30 combines with J gene TRBJ2-7, with 15 bases fitting TRBD2. The junction had 6 bases not matched to a gene; V was cut back by 1 base and J by 5 bases. Germline-derived CDR1 and CDR2 are GTSNPN and SVGIG (reference sequence). The CDR3 is made up of 16 amino acids. CDR3 in amino acids: CAWSGGTSGGRDEQYF. In DNA form, the CDR3 reads TGTGCCTGGAGTGGTGGGACTAGCGGGGGGAGAGACGAGCAGTACTTC.

This sequence joins TRBV27 and TRBJ2-1; maybe TRBD2 (6 bases). CDR3 length equals 14 residues. The V gene's germline CDR1 is MNHEY and CDR2 SMNVEV (reference sequence). The V and J ends lost 3 bases and 6 bases respectively, with 12 bases between them. The CDR3 nucleotides are TGTGCCAGCAGTTTGGGCGTTAGCGGCAATGAGCAGTTCTTC. It translates to CASSLGVSGNEQFF.

The chain is built from TRBV29-1 and TRBJ2-5, with D perhaps matching TRBD2 (7 bases). CDR1 SQVTM and CDR2 ANQGSEA come from the germline V gene. The V end lost 0 bases, the J end lost 3 bases, and 17 bases lay between the germline ends. The CDR3 loop spans 16 amino acids. The chain's CDR3 is CSVEDLGGGSEETQYF. Here the CDR3 DNA reads TGCAGCGTTGAAGATCTAGGGGGGGGTTCGGAAGAGACCCAGTACTTC.

The chain combines TRBV27 with TRBJ1-5; D uncertain. Germline values: CDR1 MNHEY, CDR2 SMNVEV (reference sequence). Trimming cost V 3 bases and J 6 bases, with 12 bases left between them. The CDR3 runs 14 residues. CDR3 coding DNA: TGTGCCAGCAGTTTGAAGCAATATGGTCAGCCCCAGCATTTT. The encoded protein is CASSLKQYGQPQHF.

The rearrangement joins TRBV5-4 to TRBJ1-5; a weak D match, TRBD1 (5 bases). This CDR3 has 15 residues. V lost 3 bases, J lost 0 bases, and 10 bases lay in between. Germline V gene lookup returns CDR1 SGHNT and CDR2 YYREEE (reference sequence). CDR3 DNA sequence: TGTGCCAGCAGCTGGGACGGCAATAGCAATCAGCCCCAGCATTTT. This encodes CASSWDGNSNQPQHF.

The chain has TRBV5-4 and TRBJ2-2, with 13 bases matching TRBD2. After removal of 0 bases from V and 6 bases from J, the junction contained 2 bases not matched to a gene. Germline V gene data show CDR1 as SGHNT and CDR2 as YYREEE (reference sequence). The CDR3 is made up of 16 amino acids. The CDR3 nucleotides read TGTGCCAGCAGCTTGGGGACTAGCGGGGGTGCCGGGGAGCTGTTTTTT. It specifies CASSLGTSGGAGELFF.

The chain links TRBV15 to TRBJ1-4; D gene unclear. Germline V gene data show CDR1 as LNHNV and CDR2 as YYDKDF (reference sequence). V was clipped by 0 bases and J by 8 bases, with 7 bases between them. This CDR3 spans 13 amino acids. The CDR3 DNA follows: TGTGCCACCAGCAGAGACAGGAGCGAAAAACTGTTTTTT. It codes for CATSRDRSEKLFF.

The rearrangement joins TRBV7-9 to TRBJ2-5; D perhaps matches TRBD2 (6 bases). Germline lookup yields CDR1 SEHNR and CDR2 FQNEAQ (reference sequence). The CDR3 extends over 14 amino acids. Trimming cost V 5 bases and J 2 bases, with 12 bases left between them. The CDR3 loop reads CASSMGLTQETQYF. DNA of the CDR3: TGTGCCAGCAGCATGGGACTTACGCAAGAGACCCAGTACTTC.